The rows below give T cell receptor beta chains drawn from one sample of a study of blood T cell repertoires in COVID-19. The protocol was immunoSEQ multiplex PCR, while the TCRdb copy is restricted to in-frame clones and leaves out a portion. This table has about 45,000 clones, roughly 80% appearing once. Sequenced input: peripheral blood. These receptors all stem from a human donor in a cohort sampled during active COVID-19. The CDR3 runs from the conserved cysteine through the conserved F or W. The order of the fields is D gene, J gene, clone size, V gene, CDR3 protein, CDR3 DNA. A D gene is named only where the DNA matches it firmly. Clone size, where shown, is once, few, many, or a class for clones that have expanded.

d_call: NA
j_call: TRBJ2-7
clone_size: NA
v_call: TRBV11-2
cdr3_aa: CASSFEGGGEQYF
cdr3_nt: TGTGCCAGCAGCTTTGAGGGGGGGGGCGAGCAGTACTTC

d_call: NA
j_call: TRBJ1-2
clone_size: NA
v_call: TRBV28
cdr3_aa: CASSLGTNLDYTF
cdr3_nt: TGTGCCAGCAGCCTCGGGACAAATTTAGACTACACCTTC

d_call: NA
j_call: TRBJ2-6
clone_size: NA
v_call: TRBV18
cdr3_aa: CASSPRSGPQASGANVLTF
cdr3_nt: TGTGCCAGCTCACCCCGGAGCGGACCTCAAGCGTCTGGGGCCAACGTCCTGACTTTC

d_call: TRBD2
j_call: TRBJ2-7
clone_size: NA
v_call: TRBV20-1
cdr3_aa: CSASSSGKTYEQYF
cdr3_nt: TGCAGTGCTAGTAGCAGCGGGAAAACCTACGAGCAGTACTTC

d_call: NA
j_call: TRBJ1-5
clone_size: NA
v_call: TRBV28
cdr3_aa: CASRDYSNQPQHF
cdr3_nt: TGTGCCAGTCGCGACTATAGCAATCAGCCCCAGCATTTT

d_call: TRBD1
j_call: TRBJ1-6
clone_size: NA
v_call: TRBV30
cdr3_aa: CAWNDRGSNSPLHF
cdr3_nt: TGTGCCTGGAACGACAGGGGGTCGAATTCACCCCTCCACTTT

d_call: TRBD1
j_call: TRBJ1-6
clone_size: NA
v_call: TRBV7-8
cdr3_aa: CASSSSRDRGSPLHF
cdr3_nt: TGTGCCAGCAGCTCCTCCCGGGACAGGGGTTCACCCCTCCACTTT

d_call: NA
j_call: TRBJ2-3
clone_size: NA
v_call: TRBV23-1
cdr3_aa: CASSRAQFVISTDTQYF
cdr3_nt: TGCGCCAGCAGTCGGGCGCAGTTTGTCATCAGCACAGATACGCAGTATTTT

d_call: NA
j_call: TRBJ2-3
clone_size: NA
v_call: TRBV18
cdr3_aa: CASQQQEGSTDTQYF
cdr3_nt: TGTGCCAGCCAGCAGCAAGAGGGATCCACAGATACGCAGTATTTT

d_call: TRBD1
j_call: TRBJ1-2
clone_size: NA
v_call: TRBV30
cdr3_aa: CAWSLLTGQGRHGYTF
cdr3_nt: TGTGCCTGGAGTCTCCTTACGGGACAGGGAAGGCATGGCTACACCTTC

d_call: TRBD2
j_call: TRBJ2-3
clone_size: NA
v_call: TRBV11-2
cdr3_aa: CASSVPGLAGVGGTDTQYF
cdr3_nt: TGTGCCAGCAGCGTACCGGGACTAGCGGGAGTGGGGGGCACAGATACGCAGTATTTT

d_call: NA
j_call: TRBJ2-5
clone_size: NA
v_call: TRBV7-6
cdr3_aa: CASTLGVLQETQYF
cdr3_nt: TGTGCCAGCACCCTGGGCGTTTTACAAGAGACCCAGTACTTC

d_call: TRBD1
j_call: TRBJ1-2
clone_size: NA
v_call: TRBV20-1
cdr3_aa: CSASTGGGYGYTF
cdr3_nt: TGCAGTGCTAGTACAGGGGGTGGCTATGGCTACACCTTC

d_call: NA
j_call: TRBJ2-7
clone_size: NA
v_call: TRBV5-1
cdr3_aa: CASSTLQGPEQYF
cdr3_nt: TGCGCCAGCAGCACATTACAGGGACCCGAGCAGTACTTC

d_call: NA
j_call: TRBJ2-7
clone_size: NA
v_call: TRBV19
cdr3_aa: CASSQAASLNEQYF
cdr3_nt: TGTGCCAGTAGTCAGGCAGCTAGCCTGAACGAGCAGTACTTC

d_call: TRBD1
j_call: TRBJ1-5
clone_size: NA
v_call: TRBV5-1
cdr3_aa: CASSAEGQGYQPQHF
cdr3_nt: TGCGCCAGCAGCGCCGAGGGACAGGGATACCAGCCCCAGCATTTT

d_call: NA
j_call: TRBJ1-1
clone_size: NA
v_call: TRBV29-1
cdr3_aa: CSVEHGGTEAFF
cdr3_nt: TGCAGCGTTGAGCACGGGGGTACTGAAGCTTTCTTT

d_call: TRBD2
j_call: TRBJ2-3
clone_size: NA
v_call: TRBV5-1
cdr3_aa: CASSLEGLAGVGDTQYF
cdr3_nt: TGCGCCAGCAGCTTGGAGGGACTAGCGGGAGTGGGAGATACGCAGTATTTT

d_call: TRBD2
j_call: TRBJ2-3
clone_size: NA
v_call: TRBV5-1
cdr3_aa: CASSLGTSGTDTQYF
cdr3_nt: TGCGCCAGCAGCTTGGGGACTAGCGGAACAGATACGCAGTATTTT

d_call: NA
j_call: TRBJ2-1
clone_size: few
v_call: TRBV10-2
cdr3_aa: CASSESGGGEGEQFF
cdr3_nt: TGCGCCAGCAGTGAGTCCGGGGGAGGAGAGGGTGAGCAGTTCTTC

d_call: NA
j_call: TRBJ2-3
clone_size: NA
v_call: TRBV7-2
cdr3_aa: CASSSRGVDTDTQYF
cdr3_nt: TGTGCCAGCAGCTCCAGGGGAGTGGACACAGATACGCAGTATTTT

d_call: TRBD1
j_call: TRBJ2-7
clone_size: NA
v_call: TRBV28
cdr3_aa: CASSLVGTGVDKQYF
cdr3_nt: TGTGCCAGCAGTTTAGTGGGGACAGGTGTTGACAAGCAGTACTTC

d_call: TRBD2
j_call: TRBJ2-7
clone_size: few
v_call: TRBV2
cdr3_aa: CASRGISGVYEQYF
cdr3_nt: TGTGCCAGCAGGGGAATTAGCGGGGTATACGAGCAGTACTTC

d_call: TRBD1
j_call: TRBJ1-2
clone_size: NA
v_call: TRBV5-4
cdr3_aa: CASAPGQGSNYGYTF
cdr3_nt: TGTGCCAGCGCTCCGGGACAGGGGTCTAACTATGGCTACACCTTC

d_call: NA
j_call: TRBJ2-1
clone_size: NA
v_call: TRBV6-6
cdr3_aa: CASSLTGSYNEQFF
cdr3_nt: TGTGCCAGCAGCCTGACAGGTTCCTACAATGAGCAGTTCTTC

d_call: TRBD1
j_call: TRBJ1-2
clone_size: NA
v_call: TRBV7-2
cdr3_aa: CASSQGQWDGYTF
cdr3_nt: TGTGCCAGCAGCCAGGGACAGTGGGATGGCTACACCTTC